Each of the 11 T cell receptor beta chains below was sequenced from the same sample in a study of cytomegalovirus exposure and HLA in healthy donors. This PCR relied on a set of 60 Vbeta primers and 13 Jbeta primers. Sequencing was performed with immunoSEQ multiplex PCR; in TCRdb, only in-frame clones are kept and a portion is missing. The sample has 200,000 or so clones; 75% to 85% are singletons. Input material: PBMCs. These receptors originate from a woman in her thirties or forties in good health and CMV-seronegative.

This chain joins TRBV5-5 and TRBJ1-2; a possible D gene is TRBD1 (6 bases). Germline values: CDR1 SGHKS, CDR2 YYEKEE (reference sequence). Trimming cost V 0 bases and J 4 bases, with 13 bases left between them. The CDR3 contains 15 residues. The DNA for the CDR3 is TGTGCCAGCAGCTTGGAGTACAGGGCCCGCTATGGCTACACCTTC. Translating gives CASSLEYRARYGYTF.

The chain is built from TRBV30 and TRBJ1-2, with D perhaps matching TRBD1 (5 bases). The CDR3 is made up of 11 amino acids. Germline assignment: CDR1 GTSNPN and CDR2 SVGIG (reference sequence). Trimming took 5 bases from V and 2 from J, leaving 6 bases between them. The CDR3 DNA is TGTGCCTGGGGGGGGAACTATGGCTACACCTTC. Encoded protein: CAWGGNYGYTF.

This rearrangement joins TRBV5-6 to TRBJ1-2, with no clear D. Deletions cut 1 base from V and 0 bases from J, with 10 bases between. This CDR3 region has 15 residues. Germline values: CDR1 SGHDT, CDR2 YYEEEE. The CDR3 coding sequence is TGTGCCAGCAGCTTGTGGGCAGTTCCTAACTATGGCTACACCTTC. It specifies CASSLWAVPNYGYTF. Together with reference TRBV5-6 and TRBJ1-2, the CDR3 gives the full variable domain: DAGVTQSPTHLIKTRGQQVTLRCSPKSGHDTVSWYQQALGQGPQFIFQYYEEEERQRGNFPDRFSGHQFPNYSSELNVNALLLGDSALYLCASSLWAVPNYGYTFGSGTRLTVV.

This chain links TRBV7-9 with TRBJ1-1, with D perhaps TRBD1 (5 bases). The V gene lost 4 bases and the J gene lost 6 bases, with 6 bases spanning the gap. Per germline, CDR1 SEHNR and CDR2 FQNEAQ (reference sequence). The CDR3 has 11 residues. The CDR3 loop is CASSSGPEAFF. The CDR3 bases are TGTGCCAGCAGCTCAGGGCCTGAAGCTTTCTTT.

The chain employs TRBV2 and TRBJ2-1; TRBD2 aligns across 13 bases. The ends lost 3 bases at V and 3 bases at J; junction bases unmatched: 14. The CDR3 has 20 amino acids. Germline CDR1 is SNHLY and CDR2 is FYNNEI. In DNA form, the CDR3 reads TGTGCCAGCAGTGACCCTCACGGACTAGCGGGAGTGGGGGACTACAATGAGCAGTTCTTC. This translates into CASSDPHGLAGVGDYNEQFF.

V usage is TRBV14 and J usage is TRBJ2-1, with 11 bases fitting TRBD2. Per germline, CDR1 SGHDN and CDR2 FVKESK. J was trimmed by 11 bases and V by 1 base; bases with no gene match: 13. This CDR3 region has 17 residues. The CDR3 sequence: CASSQVVGLAGPPKQFF. The CDR3 DNA follows: TGTGCCAGCAGCCAAGTAGTAGGACTAGCGGGTCCCCCCAAGCAGTTCTTC.

The genes are TRBV23-1 and TRBJ2-5, with 9 bases fitting TRBD2. TRBV23-1 is reported as an ORF; its role is uncertain. The CDR3 totals 18 residues. Trimming at V came to 6 bases and at J to 1 base, leaving 15 bases not matched to a gene. The CDR3 sequence is CASRGRTSVSLLQETQYF. CDR3 DNA: TGCGCCAGCAGGGGGAGGACTAGCGTTTCCCTTCTCCAAGAGACCCAGTACTTC.

The chain employs TRBV27 and TRBJ2-1; TRBD2 matches 9 bases. The length of the CDR3 is 18 residues. The germline V gene encodes CDR1 MNHEY and CDR2 SMNVEV (reference sequence). V lost 5 bases and J lost 0; bases outside the gene matches: 11. CDR3: CASSPGVGLAGSYNEQFF. The CDR3 bases are TGTGCCAGCAGTCCCGGTGTGGGACTAGCCGGCTCCTACAATGAGCAGTTCTTC.

This clone has just one count. The chain uses TRBV27 and TRBJ1-2; TRBD1 is a possible D gene (6 bases). The CDR3 length is 12 residues. V was trimmed by 7 bases and J by 4 bases, leaving 10 bases between them. Germline V CDR1 and CDR2: MNHEY, SMNVEV (reference sequence). The CDR3 DNA follows: TGTGCCAGCAAGAAGACAGGCTATGGCTACACCTTC. Its protein is CASKKTGYGYTF.

Concerning this clone itself: At the DNA level, this CDR3 is encoded by other sequences in the same sample as well. V is TRBV19 and J is TRBJ2-7; tentative D call: TRBD2 (6 bases). Per the germline V gene, CDR1 is LNHDA and CDR2 is SQIVND (reference sequence). The CDR3 covers 14 residues. Trimming cost V 3 bases and J 1 base, with 10 bases left between them. The CDR3 sequence: CASSISGRSYEQYF. The CDR3 DNA sequence: TGTGCCAGTAGTATTTCCGGGAGATCCTACGAGCAGTACTTC.

The rearrangement joins TRBV29-1 to TRBJ1-1; tentatively, D is TRBD1 (6 bases). Germline lookup yields CDR1 SQVTM and CDR2 ANQGSEA. CDR3 length: 13 amino acids. Trimming took 5 bases from V and 11 from J, leaving 21 bases between them. In DNA, the CDR3 is TGCAGCGTTCTTAGGACAGAGTTCCAGGATGCTTTCTTT. Its protein product is CSVLRTEFQDAFF.